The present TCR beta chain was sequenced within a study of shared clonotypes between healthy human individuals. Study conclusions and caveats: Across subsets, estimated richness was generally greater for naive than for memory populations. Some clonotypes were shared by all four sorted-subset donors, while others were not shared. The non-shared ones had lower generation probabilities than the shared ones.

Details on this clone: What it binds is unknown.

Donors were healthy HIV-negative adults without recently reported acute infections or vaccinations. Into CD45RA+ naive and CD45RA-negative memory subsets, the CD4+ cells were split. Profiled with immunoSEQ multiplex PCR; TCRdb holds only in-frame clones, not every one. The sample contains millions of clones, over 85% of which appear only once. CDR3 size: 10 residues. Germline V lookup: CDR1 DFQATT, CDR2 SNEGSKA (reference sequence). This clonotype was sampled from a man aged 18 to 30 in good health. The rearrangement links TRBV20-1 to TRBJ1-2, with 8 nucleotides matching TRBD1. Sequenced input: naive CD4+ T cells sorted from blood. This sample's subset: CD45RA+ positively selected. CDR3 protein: CVGGQDGYTF. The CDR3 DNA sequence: TGCGTGGGGGGACAGGATGGCTACACCTTC.